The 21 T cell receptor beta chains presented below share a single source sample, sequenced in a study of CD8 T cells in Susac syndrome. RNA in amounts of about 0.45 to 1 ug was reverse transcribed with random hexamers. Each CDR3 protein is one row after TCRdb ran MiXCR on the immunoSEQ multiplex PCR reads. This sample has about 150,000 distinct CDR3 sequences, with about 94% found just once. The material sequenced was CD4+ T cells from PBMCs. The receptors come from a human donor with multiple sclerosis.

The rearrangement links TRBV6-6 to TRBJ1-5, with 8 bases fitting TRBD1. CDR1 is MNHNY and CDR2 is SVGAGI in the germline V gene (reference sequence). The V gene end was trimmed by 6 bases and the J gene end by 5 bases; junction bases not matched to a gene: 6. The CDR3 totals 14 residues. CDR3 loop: CASSRQGRDQPQHF. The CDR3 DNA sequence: TGTGCCAGCAGCAGACAGGGGCGCGATCAGCCCCAGCATTTT.

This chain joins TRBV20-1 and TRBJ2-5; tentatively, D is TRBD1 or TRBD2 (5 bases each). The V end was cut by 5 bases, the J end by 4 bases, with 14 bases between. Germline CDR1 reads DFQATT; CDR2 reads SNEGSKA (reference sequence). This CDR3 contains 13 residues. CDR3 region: CSAVRGTGETQYF. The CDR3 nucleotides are TGCAGTGCTGTCCGGGGAACAGGAGAGACCCAGTACTTC.

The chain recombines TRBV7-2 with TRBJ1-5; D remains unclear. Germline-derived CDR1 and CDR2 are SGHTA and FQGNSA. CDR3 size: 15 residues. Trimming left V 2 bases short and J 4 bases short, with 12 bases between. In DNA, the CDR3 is TGTGCCAGCAGCTTATTAGGTCGGTCAAATCAGCCCCAGCATTTT. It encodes CASSLLGRSNQPQHF.

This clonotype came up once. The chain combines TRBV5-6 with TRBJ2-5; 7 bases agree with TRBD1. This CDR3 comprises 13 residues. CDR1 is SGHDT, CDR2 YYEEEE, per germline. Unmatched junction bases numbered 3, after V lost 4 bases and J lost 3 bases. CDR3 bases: TGTGCCAGCAGCCCCACAGGGGAAGAGACCCAGTACTTC. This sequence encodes CASSPTGEETQYF.

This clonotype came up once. The CDR3 loop is CASSPGGQGDVSEKLFF. The CDR3 nucleotides read TGTGCCAGCAGCCCCGGGGGACAGGGAGATGTTAGTGAAAAACTGTTTTTT. This chain links TRBV3-1 with TRBJ1-4, with 9 bases identical to TRBD1. Trimming cost V 4 bases and J 7 bases; bases outside gene matches: 13. The germline gives CDR1 LGHDT, CDR2 YNNKEL (reference sequence). The CDR3 is 17 amino acids.

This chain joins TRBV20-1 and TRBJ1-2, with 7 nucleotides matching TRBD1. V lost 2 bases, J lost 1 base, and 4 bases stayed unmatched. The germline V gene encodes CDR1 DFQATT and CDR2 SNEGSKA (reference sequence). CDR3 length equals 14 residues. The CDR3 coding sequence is TGCAGTGCTAGACAGGCAGGGGGTAACTATGGCTACACCTTC. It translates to CSARQAGGNYGYTF.

This CDR3 reads CASSQAVGNTEAFF. CDR3 coding DNA: TGCGCCAGCAGCCAAGCAGTGGGGAACACTGAAGCTTTCTTT. The chain employs TRBV4-1 and TRBJ1-1; D call uncertain. The length of the CDR3 is 14 residues. The germline CDR1 and CDR2 sequences are MGHRA and YSYEKL. V was cut by 1 base and J by 1 base, with 7 bases left in between.

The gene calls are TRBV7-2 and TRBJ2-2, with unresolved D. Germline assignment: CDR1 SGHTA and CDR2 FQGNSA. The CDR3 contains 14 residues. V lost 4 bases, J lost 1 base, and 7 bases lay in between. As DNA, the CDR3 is TGTGCCAGCAGCTCAACCAGGAACACCGGGGAGCTGTTTTTT. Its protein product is CASSSTRNTGELFF.

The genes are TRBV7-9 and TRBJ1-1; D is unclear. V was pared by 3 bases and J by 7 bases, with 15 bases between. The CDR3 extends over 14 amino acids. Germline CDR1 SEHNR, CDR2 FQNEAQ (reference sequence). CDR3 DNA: TGTGCCAGCAGCTTCTCGAACCCCGGGAGTGAAGCTTTCTTT. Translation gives CASSFSNPGSEAFF.

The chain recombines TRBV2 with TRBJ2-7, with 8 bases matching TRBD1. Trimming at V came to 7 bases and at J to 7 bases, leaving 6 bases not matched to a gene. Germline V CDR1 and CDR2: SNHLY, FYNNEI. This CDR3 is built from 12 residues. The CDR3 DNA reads TGTGCCAGCACCACAGGGGGTGGGGAGCAGTACTTC. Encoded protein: CASTTGGGEQYF.

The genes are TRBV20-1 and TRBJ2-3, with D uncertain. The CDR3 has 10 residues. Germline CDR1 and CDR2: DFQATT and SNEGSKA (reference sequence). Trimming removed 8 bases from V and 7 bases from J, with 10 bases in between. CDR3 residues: CSSTKNTQYF. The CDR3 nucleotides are TGCAGTTCCACGAAGAATACGCAGTATTTT.

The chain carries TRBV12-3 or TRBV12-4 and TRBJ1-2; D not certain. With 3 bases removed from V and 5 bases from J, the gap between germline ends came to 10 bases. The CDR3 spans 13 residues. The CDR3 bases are TGTGCCAGCAGTTTCTCAGGCGGGTATGGCTACACCTTC. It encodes CASSFSGGYGYTF.

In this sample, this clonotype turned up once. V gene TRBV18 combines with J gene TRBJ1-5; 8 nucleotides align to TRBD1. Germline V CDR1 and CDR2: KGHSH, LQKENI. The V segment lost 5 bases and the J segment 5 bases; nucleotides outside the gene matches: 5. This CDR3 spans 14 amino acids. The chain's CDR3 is CASSAGTGDQPQHF. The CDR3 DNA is TGTGCCAGCTCAGCCGGGACAGGAGATCAGCCCCAGCATTTT.

The CDR3 DNA is TGTGCCAGCAGTCATCCCCGAGGCGGGACTAGCGGAAAAAATGAGCAGTTCTTC. Translating gives CASSHPRGGTSGKNEQFF. The chain recombines TRBV2 with TRBJ2-1, with TRBD2 identical over 11 bases. J lost 7 bases, V lost 5 bases, and 16 bases had no gene match. Germline V gene data show CDR1 as SNHLY and CDR2 as FYNNEI. This CDR3 has 18 amino acids. Drawing the rest from reference TRBV2 and TRBJ2-1, the complete variable domain is EPEVTQTPSHQVTQMGQEVILRCVPISNHLYFYWYRQILGQKVEFLVSFYNNEISEKSEIFDDQFSVERPDGSNFTLKIRSTKLEDSAMYFCASSHPRGGTSGKNEQFFGPGTRLTVL.

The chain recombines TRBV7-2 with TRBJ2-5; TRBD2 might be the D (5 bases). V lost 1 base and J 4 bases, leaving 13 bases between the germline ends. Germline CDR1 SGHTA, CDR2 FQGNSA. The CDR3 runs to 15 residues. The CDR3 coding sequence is TGTGCCAGCAGCTTAGGGGAGTATGGTAGAGAGACCCAGTACTTC. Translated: CASSLGEYGRETQYF. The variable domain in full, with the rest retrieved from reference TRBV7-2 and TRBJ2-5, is GAGVSQSPSNKVTEKGKDVELRCDPISGHTALYWYRQSLGQGLEFLIYFQGNSAPDKSGLPSDRFSAERTGGSVSTLTIQRTQQEDSAVYLCASSLGEYGRETQYFGPGTRLLVL.

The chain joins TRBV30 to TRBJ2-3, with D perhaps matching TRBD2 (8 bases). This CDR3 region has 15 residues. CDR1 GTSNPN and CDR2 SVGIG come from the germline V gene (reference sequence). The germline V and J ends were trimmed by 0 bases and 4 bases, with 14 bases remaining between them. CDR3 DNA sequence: TGTGCCTGGAGTGTTACGGGGGGGACAGCAGATACGCAGTATTTT. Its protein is CAWSVTGGTADTQYF.

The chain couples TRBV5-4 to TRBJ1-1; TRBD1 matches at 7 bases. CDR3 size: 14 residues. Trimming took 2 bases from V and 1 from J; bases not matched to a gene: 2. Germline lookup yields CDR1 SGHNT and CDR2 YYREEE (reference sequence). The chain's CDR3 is CASSLGTANTEAFF. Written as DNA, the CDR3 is TGTGCCAGCAGCTTAGGGACAGCGAACACTGAAGCTTTCTTT.

CDR3 DNA sequence: TGTGCCAGCGGGGGACAGGGGGCCGGGGATGAGCAGTTCTTC. This gives the protein CASGGQGAGDEQFF. The chain recombines TRBV6-2 or TRBV6-3 with TRBJ2-1, with 12 positions matching TRBD1. Trimming removed 8 bases from V and 8 bases from J; junction bases left unmatched: 7. The CDR3 contains 14 residues. Germline V CDR1 and CDR2: MNHEY, SVGEGT.

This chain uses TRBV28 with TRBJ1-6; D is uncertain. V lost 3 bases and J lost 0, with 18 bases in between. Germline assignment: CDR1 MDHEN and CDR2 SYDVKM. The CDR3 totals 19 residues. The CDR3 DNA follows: TGTGCCAGCAGTTTCCCTCCCGGACGGCTTCGCTCCTATAATTCACCCCTCCACTTT. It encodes CASSFPPGRLRSYNSPLHF.

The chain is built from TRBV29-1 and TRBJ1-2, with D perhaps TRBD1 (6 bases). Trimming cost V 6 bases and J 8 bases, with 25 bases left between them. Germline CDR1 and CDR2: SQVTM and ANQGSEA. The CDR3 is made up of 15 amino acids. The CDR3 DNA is TGCAGCGTGACAGAAACGAAAGGGGGAGTAAGCGGCTACACCTTC. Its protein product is CSVTETKGGVSGYTF.

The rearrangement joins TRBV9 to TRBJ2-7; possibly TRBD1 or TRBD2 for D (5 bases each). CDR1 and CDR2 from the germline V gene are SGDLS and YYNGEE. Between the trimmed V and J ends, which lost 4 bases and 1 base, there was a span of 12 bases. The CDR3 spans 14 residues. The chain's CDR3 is CASSPKGPSYEQYF. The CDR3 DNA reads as TGTGCCAGCAGCCCTAAGGGACCATCCTACGAGCAGTACTTC. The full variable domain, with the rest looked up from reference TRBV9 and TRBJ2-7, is DSGVTQTPKHLITATGQRVTLRCSPRSGDLSVYWYQQSLDQGLQFLIQYYNGEERAKGNILERFSAQQFPDLHSELNLSSLELGDSALYFCASSPKGPSYEQYFGPGTRLTVT.